The 5 T cell receptor beta chains presented below share a single source sample, sequenced in a study of T cell responses to AZD1222 COVID-19 vaccine. Repertoires were generated with immunoSEQ multiplex PCR, while TCRdb's copy carries only in-frame clones and drops some. The sample consists of more than 85,000 clones, 85% to 90% of them appearing once. Sequencing was performed on peripheral blood, taken on day 0 of AZD1222 vaccination. These TCRs come from an adult in good health.

The chain employs TRBV20-1 and TRBJ1-5; D uncertain. Germline assignment: CDR1 DFQATT and CDR2 SNEGSKA (reference sequence). Trimming pared 3 bases from V and 2 bases from J, leaving 14 bases between. This CDR3 has 15 residues. The CDR3 reads CSASGGSDGNQPQHF. In DNA, the CDR3 is TGCAGTGCTAGTGGAGGGAGCGACGGCAATCAGCCCCAGCATTTT.

CDR3 loop: CASSHGYEAFF. The CDR3 coding sequence is TGTGCCAGCAGCCATGGCTATGAAGCTTTCTTT. The chain has TRBV6-6 and TRBJ1-1; the D is unclear. V gave up 6 bases and J gave up 7 bases, with 9 bases separating them. The CDR3 sequence is 11 residues long. Germline lookup yields CDR1 MNHNY and CDR2 SVGAGI (reference sequence).

V usage is TRBV28 and J usage is TRBJ2-1; D might be TRBD2 (6 bases). Germline CDR1 reads MDHEN; CDR2 reads SYDVKM. The length of the CDR3 is 13 residues. Between the trimmed V and J ends, which lost 5 bases and 4 bases, there was a span of 9 bases. The CDR3 sequence: CASSKAGYNEQFF. CDR3 in DNA: TGTGCCAGCAGTAAGGCGGGATACAATGAGCAGTTCTTC.

The chain recombines TRBV7-3 with TRBJ1-1; 10 bases are a match to TRBD1. Trimming removed 3 bases from V and 4 bases from J; junction bases left unmatched: 5. Germline CDR1 is SGHTA and CDR2 is FQGTGA. This CDR3 is 15 amino acids long. Here the CDR3 reads CASSFTGTGVTEAFF. The CDR3 DNA is TGTGCCAGCAGCTTTACCGGGACAGGGGTCACTGAAGCTTTCTTT.

This rearrangement joins TRBV2 to TRBJ2-2; possibly TRBD2 for D (7 bases). Germline V gene lookup returns CDR1 SNHLY and CDR2 FYNNEI. V lost 6 bases and J 6 bases, leaving 20 bases between the germline ends. The CDR3 consists of 16 residues. CDR3 residues: CASSHRGAIIAGELFF. CDR3 sequence (DNA): TGTGCCAGCAGCCACCGGGGGGCCATTATAGCCGGGGAGCTGTTTTTT.